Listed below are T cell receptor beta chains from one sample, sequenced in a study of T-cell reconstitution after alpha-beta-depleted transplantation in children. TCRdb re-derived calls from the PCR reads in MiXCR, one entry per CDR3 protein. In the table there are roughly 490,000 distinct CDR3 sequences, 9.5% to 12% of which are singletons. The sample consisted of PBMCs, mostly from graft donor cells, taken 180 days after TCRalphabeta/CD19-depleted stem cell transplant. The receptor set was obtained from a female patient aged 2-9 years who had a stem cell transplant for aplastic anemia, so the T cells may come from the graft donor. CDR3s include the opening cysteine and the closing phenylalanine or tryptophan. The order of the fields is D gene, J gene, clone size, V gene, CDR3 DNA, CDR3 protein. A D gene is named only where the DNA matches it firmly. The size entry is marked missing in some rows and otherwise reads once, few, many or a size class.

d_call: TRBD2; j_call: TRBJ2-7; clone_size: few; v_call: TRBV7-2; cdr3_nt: TGTGCCAGCAGCTTAGGTTGGCTAGCGGTGGGCGAGCAGTACTTC; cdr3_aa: CASSLGWLAVGEQYF
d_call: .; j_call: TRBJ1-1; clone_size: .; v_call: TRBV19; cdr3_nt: TGTGCCAGTAGTCGAGCGGCGAACACTGAAGCTTTCTTT; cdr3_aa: CASSRAANTEAFF
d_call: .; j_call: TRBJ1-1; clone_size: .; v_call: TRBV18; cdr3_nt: TGTGCCAGCTCACTCCATCTCGAAACCAACACTGAAGCTTTCTTT; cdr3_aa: CASSLHLETNTEAFF
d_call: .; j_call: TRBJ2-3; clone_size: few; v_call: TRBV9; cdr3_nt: TGTGCCAGCAGCGTAGTGCGGGATGCGGTTACAGATACGCAGTATTTT; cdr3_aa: CASSVVRDAVTDTQYF
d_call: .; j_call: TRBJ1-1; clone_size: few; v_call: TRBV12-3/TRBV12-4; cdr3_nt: TGTGCCAGCAGCGGGGCCCCCACTGAAGCTTTCTTT; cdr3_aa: CASSGAPTEAFF
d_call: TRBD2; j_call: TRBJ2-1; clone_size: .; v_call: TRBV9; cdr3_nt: TGTGCCAGCAGCGTAGGGGGTAGCGGGGGGGCGGGCTACAATGAGCAGTTCTTC; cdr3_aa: CASSVGGSGGAGYNEQFF
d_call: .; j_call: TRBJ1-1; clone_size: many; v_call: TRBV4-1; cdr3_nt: TGCGCCAGCAGCCAAGATCCAGGGAACACTGAAGCTTTCTTT; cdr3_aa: CASSQDPGNTEAFF
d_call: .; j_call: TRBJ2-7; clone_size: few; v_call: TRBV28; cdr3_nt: TGTGCCAGCAGTTCAGGGGACACCCCCGGGGACCACGAGCAGTACTTC; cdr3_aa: CASSSGDTPGDHEQYF
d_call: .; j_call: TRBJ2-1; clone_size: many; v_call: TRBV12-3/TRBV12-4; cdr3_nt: TGTGCCAGCAGTTCCGCCATTAGGGCCGGGGAGCAGTTCTTC; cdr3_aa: CASSSAIRAGEQFF
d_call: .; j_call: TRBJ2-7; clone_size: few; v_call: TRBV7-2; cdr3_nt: TGTGCCAGCAGCTTAGCGGGGCGACTAGAGCAGTACTTC; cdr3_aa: CASSLAGRLEQYF
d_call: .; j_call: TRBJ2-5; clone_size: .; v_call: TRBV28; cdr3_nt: TGTGCCAGCAGTTTCACCGGGGCCGGGGAGACCCAGTACTTC; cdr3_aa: CASSFTGAGETQYF
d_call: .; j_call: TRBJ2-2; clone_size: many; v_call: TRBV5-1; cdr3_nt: TGCGCCAGCAGCTTGGCCCCGAACACCGGGGAGCTGTTTTTT; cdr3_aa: CASSLAPNTGELFF
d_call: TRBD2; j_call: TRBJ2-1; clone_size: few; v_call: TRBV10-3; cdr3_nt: TGTGCCATCAGATCGGGACTAGCCACTGAGCAGTTCTTC; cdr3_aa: CAIRSGLATEQFF
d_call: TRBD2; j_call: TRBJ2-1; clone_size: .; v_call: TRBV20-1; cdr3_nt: TGCAGTGCTAGAGATCCCAAAAAGACTAGCGGGAGTACCTACAATGAGCAGTTCTTC; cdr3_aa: CSARDPKKTSGSTYNEQFF
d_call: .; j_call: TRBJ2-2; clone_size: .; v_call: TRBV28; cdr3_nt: TGTGCCAGCATCCGGGACCCAGGCAAAGGGCGCCGGGAGCTGTTTTTT; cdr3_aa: CASIRDPGKGRRELFF
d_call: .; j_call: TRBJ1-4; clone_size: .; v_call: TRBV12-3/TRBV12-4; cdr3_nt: TGTGCCAGCAGATCGGGATGGACTAATGAAAAACTGTTTTTT; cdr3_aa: CASRSGWTNEKLFF
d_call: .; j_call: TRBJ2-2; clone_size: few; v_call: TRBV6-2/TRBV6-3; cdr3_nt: TGTGCCAGCAGACCGGGAGCCATCGGGGAGCTGTTTTTT; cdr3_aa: CASRPGAIGELFF
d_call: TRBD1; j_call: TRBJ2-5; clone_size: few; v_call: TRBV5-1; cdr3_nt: TGCGCCAGCAGCACCCAACAGGGGGAGGAGACCCAGTACTTC; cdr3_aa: CASSTQQGEETQYF
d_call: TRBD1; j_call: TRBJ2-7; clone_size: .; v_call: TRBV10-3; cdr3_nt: TGTGCCATCAGGGGACCGGGACAGGGGGCCTCCTACGAGCAGTACTTC; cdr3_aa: CAIRGPGQGASYEQYF
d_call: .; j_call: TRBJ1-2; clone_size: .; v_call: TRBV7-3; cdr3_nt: TGTGCCAGCAGTGGGGGTGCTAACTATGGCTACACCTTC; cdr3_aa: CASSGGANYGYTF
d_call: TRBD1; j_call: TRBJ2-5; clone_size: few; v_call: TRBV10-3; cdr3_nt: TGTGCCATCAGTGCGGACCGCGATTTCAGGGGGTACCAAGAGACCCAGTACTTC; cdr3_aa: CAISADRDFRGYQETQYF
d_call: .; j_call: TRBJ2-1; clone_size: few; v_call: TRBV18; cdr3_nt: TGTGCCAGCTCACCACAGCCCGGCTCGTCCTACAATGAGCAGTTCTTC; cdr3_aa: CASSPQPGSSYNEQFF